Below, 5 T cell receptor beta chains from the same sample are listed, as sequenced in a study of cytomegalovirus exposure and HLA in healthy donors. PCR amplification relied on 60 Vbeta primers (plus 13 Jbeta primers). This table comes from immunoSEQ multiplex PCR, and its TCRdb copy is limited to in-frame clones, with some not included. The table has 85,000 to 120,000 clones, about 62% seen once. Sequenced: PBMCs. The receptors come from a human donor in good health.

The chain combines TRBV7-9 with TRBJ2-7, with a tentative D call TRBD1 (5 bases). Trimming shortened V by 2 bases and J by 5 bases, and 13 bases separated the two germline ends. The V gene's germline CDR1 is SEHNR and CDR2 FQNEAQ (reference sequence). The CDR3 has 14 residues. CDR3 amino acids: CASSLSNRLNEQYF. In DNA form, the CDR3 reads TGTGCCAGCAGCTTAAGTAACAGGCTGAACGAGCAGTACTTC.

This clone was detected once. The V and J genes are TRBV30 and TRBJ2-7, with 7 bases that match TRBD1. CDR3 length: 12 residues. Germline CDR1 is GTSNPN and CDR2 is SVGIG (reference sequence). V was pared by 8 bases and J by 0 bases, with 4 bases of the junction left unmatched. Here the CDR3 reads CALDRASYEQYF. The CDR3 nucleotides are TGTGCCCTCGACAGGGCCTCCTACGAGCAGTACTTC.

The chain employs TRBV2 and TRBJ1-2; 10 bases fit TRBD1. This CDR3 has 14 amino acids. Germline V gene sequence: CDR1 SNHLY, CDR2 FYNNEI. With 5 bases clipped from V and 7 bases from J, the junction kept 7 bases outside the gene matches. CDR3 DNA sequence: TGTGCCAGCAGTCCGGACAGGGGGAACGGTGGCTACACCTTC. Translated, it gives CASSPDRGNGGYTF. Based on the CDR3 plus reference TRBV2 and TRBJ1-2, the full variable domain is EPEVTQTPSHQVTQMGQEVILRCVPISNHLYFYWYRQILGQKVEFLVSFYNNEISEKSEIFDDQFSVERPDGSNFTLKIRSTKLEDSAMYFCASSPDRGNGGYTFGSGTRLTVV.

The genes are TRBV5-4 and TRBJ2-7; the D is unclear. The CDR3 contains 14 residues. From germline, CDR1 is SGHNT and CDR2 YYREEE (reference sequence). The V end was cut by 3 bases, the J end by 2 bases, with 12 bases between. In DNA form, the CDR3 reads TGTGCCAGCAGCTACCAAGAGAGAACCTACGAGCAGTACTTC. Its protein is CASSYQERTYEQYF.

The rearrangement joins TRBV5-4 to TRBJ2-7, with 9 bases lining up with TRBD2. J lost 7 bases, V lost 4 bases, and 12 bases had no gene match. The CDR3 spans 15 residues. CDR1 is SGHNT and CDR2 is YYREEE in the germline V gene (reference sequence). As DNA, the CDR3 is TGTGCCAGCAGCACACGAATAGCGGGAGTGGGGGAGCAGTACTTC. Its protein product is CASSTRIAGVGEQYF.